This T cell receptor beta chain was recorded in a study of tissue T cells after allogeneic stem cell transplantation. Study-wide results and limits: Motif-based clustering found tissue-specific repertoire signatures shared across patients, though few clones were shared. Anatomically similar tissues had similar TCR repertoires within each patient. Tissue-detected TCR repertoire was only partly captured by blood and spleen T cells.

This CDR3 has 13 amino acids. V lost 1 base and J lost 3; bases outside the gene matches: 2. The germline CDR1 and CDR2 sequences are GFQATS and STVNSAI. This clone was picked up one time. What it binds is not known. Any gene name here is a mouse gene name. The CDR3 end falls 1 residue outside the read, so it is completed with the germline J gene. Here immunoSEQ multiplex PCR was the method, and the copy in TCRdb shows in-frame clones only, minus some. In the table there are several thousand clones, around 50% of which are singletons. As to time point: mouse harvest day 7 after allogeneic transplant. Tail vein injection delivered 10^7 T-cell-depleted bone marrow cells and 10^6 splenic CD5+ T cells. This mouse GVHD model was MHC-mismatched B6 to BALB/c, profiled day 7 or 14.

The sequencing input was gut tissue. The chain links TRBV20 to TRBJ1-1, with TRBD1 matching 7 bases. The receptor comes from a female BALB/c mouse given C57BL/6 T cells with graft-versus-host disease after an allogeneic hematopoietic cell transplant. CDR3 region: CGARGQGDTEVFF. The DNA read from the CDR3 is TGTGGTGCTAGGGGACAGGGCGACACAGAAGTCTTC.